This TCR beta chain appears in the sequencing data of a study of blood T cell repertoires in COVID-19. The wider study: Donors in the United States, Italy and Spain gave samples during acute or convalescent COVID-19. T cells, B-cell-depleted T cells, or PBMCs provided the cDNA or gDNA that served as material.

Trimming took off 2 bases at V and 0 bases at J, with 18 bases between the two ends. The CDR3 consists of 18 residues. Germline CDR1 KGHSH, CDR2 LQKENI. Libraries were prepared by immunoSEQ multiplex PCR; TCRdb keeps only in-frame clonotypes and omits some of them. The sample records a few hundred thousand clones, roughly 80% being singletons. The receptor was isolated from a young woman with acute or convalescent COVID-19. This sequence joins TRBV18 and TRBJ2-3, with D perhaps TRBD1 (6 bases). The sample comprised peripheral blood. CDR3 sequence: CASSPNTLRQASTDTQYF. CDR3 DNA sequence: TGTGCCAGCTCACCAAACACTCTGCGACAGGCTAGCACAGATACGCAGTATTTT. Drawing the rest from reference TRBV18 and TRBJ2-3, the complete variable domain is NAGVMQNPRHLVRRRGQEARLRCSPMKGHSHVYWYRQLPEEGLKFMVYLQKENIIDESGMPKERFSAEFPKEGPSILRIQQVVRGDSAAYFCASSPNTLRQASTDTQYFGPGTRLTVL.